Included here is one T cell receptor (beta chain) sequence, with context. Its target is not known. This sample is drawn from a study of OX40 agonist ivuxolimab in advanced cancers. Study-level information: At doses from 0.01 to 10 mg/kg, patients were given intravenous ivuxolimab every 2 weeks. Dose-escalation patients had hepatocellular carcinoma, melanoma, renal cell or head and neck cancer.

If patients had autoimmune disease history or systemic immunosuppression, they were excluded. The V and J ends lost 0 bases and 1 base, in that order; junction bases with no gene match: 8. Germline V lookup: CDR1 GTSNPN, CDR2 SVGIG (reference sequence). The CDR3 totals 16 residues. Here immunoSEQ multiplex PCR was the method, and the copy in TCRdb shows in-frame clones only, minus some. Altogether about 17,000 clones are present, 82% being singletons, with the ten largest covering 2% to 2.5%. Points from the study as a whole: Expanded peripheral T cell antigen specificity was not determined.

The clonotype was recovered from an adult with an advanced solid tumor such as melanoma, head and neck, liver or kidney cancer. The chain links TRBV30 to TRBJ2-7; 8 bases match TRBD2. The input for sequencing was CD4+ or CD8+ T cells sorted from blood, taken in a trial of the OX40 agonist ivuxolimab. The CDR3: CAWSVRSASGSYEQYF. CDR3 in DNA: TGTGCCTGGAGTGTACGGAGTGCTAGCGGGTCCTACGAGCAGTACTTC.